The subject of this entry is one TCR beta chain. Its antigen has not been determined. No per-base quality is available; no much larger clone lies one base away. The immunoSEQ Assay, a bias-controlled multiplex PCR, was used to amplify TCRbeta CDR3 regions from genomic DNA. On the authors' methods: Nucleated cell counts per sample were estimated from amplification of reference gene primers within the assay. To quantify the absolute abundance of each unique TCRbeta CDR3 rearrangement, sequence reads were collapsed and filtered. For each sample, productive Simpson clonality was calculated as the square root of Simpson's diversity index across productive rearrangements. TCRdb holds this immuneACCESS table with in-frame rearrangements only. Some clones are missing; in checked studies, unresolved V genes explain under half, and the rest has no known cause. The DNA was the basis for D and trimming; V, J and clone size are from that table. This sample is represented by over 40,000 clones; around 86% of them were singletons. Approximately 2.6% of the sample belongs to the ten largest clones.

The source of the sample is a study of blood T cell repertoires in COVID-19 (dated by TCRdb to about 2020). As for the study more broadly: Samples from collaborators originated in the United States, Italy and Spain and spanned both the acute and convalescent phases of COVID-19. The material from the prospective study consisted of cDNA or gDNA derived from T cells, B-cell-depleted T cells, or PBMCs. Where available, HLA class I and class II types were taken from metadata supplied by the sample provider and were not determined by assay-based typing. The repertoires were released in a freely available public database meant as a resource for research on the immune response to SARS-CoV-2. The samples were drawn from the first 160 participants of the ongoing ImmuneRACE study and from some 1,300 subjects provided by 6 global collaborators. Deeply sampled blood TCRbeta repertoires from subjects exposed to, actively infected with, or recovered from COVID-19 were included in the dataset. A de-identified subject ID, COVID-19 status, age in years and sex were almost always included in the sample metadata. Results and caveats for the whole study, not just this receptor: How much clinical and demographic metadata was included differed by source and by participant, and the metadata was provided uncurated.

Each collaborating institution followed its own protocols to collect whole blood in K2EDTA tubes. For TCRbeta analysis, collaborators shipped samples as frozen whole blood, isolated PBMCs, or DNA extracted from either of those sample types. CDR1 and CDR2 (MNHEY, SVGEGT) derive from the germline V gene. At the junction V is shortened by 5 bases and J by 3 bases, with 11 bases in between. Taken from cysteine to phenylalanine, the CDR3 has 13 residues. The sequence is cut down to CDR3 DNA, 39 bases in frame from base 1. This TCR came from a man older than 75 with acute or convalescent COVID-19. The sequencing sample was made of peripheral blood. This chain joins TRBV6-2 or TRBV6-3 to TRBJ2-7; a weak D assignment points to TRBD2 (5 bases agree). CDR3 reads: CASSTPGFYEQYF. The DNA sequence follows: TGTGCCAGCAGTACTCCGGGATTCTACGAGCAGTACTTC.